The present TCR beta chain was sequenced within a study of neurological immune-mediated disorders. Each CDR3 protein gets one entry after TCRdb re-called the 5' RACE reads with MiXCR. The sample shows about 21,000 distinct CDR3 sequences, approximately 15% of them seen only once. This clonotype has a count of ten or more. V lost 1 base and J 2 bases, leaving 9 bases between the germline ends. Germline values: CDR1 KGHSH, CDR2 LQKENI. The CDR3 contains 14 residues. This receptor was identified in a female donor with HTLV-1-associated myelopathy (HAM/TSP). The chain uses TRBV18 and TRBJ2-7; D possibly uses TRBD1 or TRBD2 (5 bases each). Sequencing used PBMCs. The CDR3 protein is CASSPLQGPYEQYF. The CDR3, as DNA: TGTGCCAGCTCACCACTTCAGGGACCCTACGAGCAGTACTTC.